These 9 T cell receptor beta chains were all obtained from the same sample, sequenced in a study of T cell repertoires in cytomegalovirus infection. TCRdb reanalysed the reads using MiXCR and keeps one entry per CDR3 protein. The sample holds approximately 270,000 distinct CDR3 sequences, less than 25% seen once. For these receptors, no antigen is known. Material: cultured PBMCs, obtained from culture after CMV antigen stimulation. The receptors here all came from a human donor in good health (CMV status not recorded). Some clones in this sample may be carry-over from other donors' samples.

In this sample, this clonotype turned up a few times. The chain has TRBV2 and TRBJ1-2; D is perhaps TRBD1 (5 bases). The germline V and J ends were trimmed by 3 bases and 8 bases, with 16 bases remaining between them. The CDR3 totals 14 residues. Germline assignment: CDR1 SNHLY and CDR2 FYNNEI. Here the CDR3 reads CASSDRVRGEGYTF. CDR3 bases: TGTGCCAGCAGTGATCGAGTCCGGGGCGAGGGCTACACCTTC.

J is TRBJ2-3 and V is TRBV25-1; 8 bases fit TRBD2. V lost 5 bases and J lost 3; bases outside the gene matches: 4. The V gene's germline CDR1 is MGHDK and CDR2 SYGVNS. This CDR3 contains 14 residues. CDR3 coding DNA: TGTGCCAGCAGTCGGCGCGGGAGGACAGATACGCAGTATTTT. Translating it yields CASSRRGRTDTQYF.

The table lists this clonotype with a few counts. V is TRBV11-2 and J is TRBJ1-1, with a weak D call TRBD1 (5 bases). V dropped 5 bases and J dropped 7 bases, with 14 bases sitting between them. CDR1 SGHAT and CDR2 FQNNGV come from the germline V gene. CDR3 length: 13 amino acids. CDR3 amino acids: CASSAGVQVEAFF. DNA of the CDR3: TGTGCCAGCAGCGCCGGGGTACAGGTTGAAGCTTTCTTT. Filled out from reference TRBV11-2 and TRBJ1-1, the complete variable domain reads EAGVAQSPRYKIIEKRQSVAFWCNPISGHATLYWYQQILGQGPKLLIQFQNNGVVDDSQLPKDRFSAERLKGVDSTLKIQPAKLEDSAVYLCASSAGVQVEAFFGQGTRLTVV.

This rearrangement joins TRBV2 to TRBJ2-1, with 13 positions matching TRBD2. CDR1 SNHLY and CDR2 FYNNEI come from the germline V gene. This CDR3 spans 19 amino acids. The junction had 14 bases not matched to a gene; V was cut back by 3 bases and J by 6 bases. The CDR3 sequence is CASSEPGLAGEIHFNEQFF. In nucleotides, the CDR3 is TGTGCCAGCAGTGAGCCCGGACTAGCGGGGGAAATACACTTCAATGAGCAGTTCTTC.

In this sample, this clonotype turned up many times. CDR3 region: CASIQPGLGNTIYF. DNA for the CDR3: TGTGCCAGCATCCAACCCGGGCTCGGAAACACCATATATTTT. The chain uses TRBV11-2 and TRBJ1-3; D is undetermined. The ends were cut back, 7 bases at V and 4 bases at J, with 14 bases in the middle. The V gene's germline CDR1 is SGHAT and CDR2 FQNNGV. The CDR3 totals 14 residues.

The chain uses TRBV13 and TRBJ2-7; the D gene could be TRBD1 or TRBD2 (5 bases each). The V and J ends lost 1 base and 5 bases respectively, with 24 bases between them. From germline, CDR1 is PRHDT and CDR2 FYEKMQ (reference sequence). The CDR3 is 18 residues long. CDR3 bases: TGTGCCAGCAGCTTAGCCCATCGAGGGGCTAAACTACCCCACGAGCAGTACTTC. It translates to CASSLAHRGAKLPHEQYF.

The J gene is TRBJ1-4, the V gene TRBV7-2, with D possibly being TRBD1 (6 bases). The CDR3 has 16 residues. Germline assignment: CDR1 SGHTA and CDR2 FQGNSA. V lost 3 bases to trimming and J lost 0 bases, with 11 bases between them. The CDR3 sequence is CASSFSRGATNEKLFF. Here the CDR3 DNA reads TGTGCCAGCAGCTTCAGCAGGGGTGCAACTAATGAAAAACTGTTTTTT. Based on the CDR3 plus reference TRBV7-2 and TRBJ1-4, the full variable domain is GAGVSQSPSNKVTEKGKDVELRCDPISGHTALYWYRQSLGQGLEFLIYFQGNSAPDKSGLPSDRFSAERTGGSVSTLTIQRTQQEDSAVYLCASSFSRGATNEKLFFGSGTQLSVL.

Details on this clonotype: The junction and the germline gene differ at one end; a read error may be behind it. This rearrangement joins TRBV15 to TRBJ2-1; 7 bases match TRBD1. Per germline, CDR1 LNHNV and CDR2 YYDKDF (reference sequence). The CDR3 is 17 residues long. Here the CDR3 reads CATSRDHLDRPYNEQFF. The DNA for the CDR3 is TGTGCCACCAGCAGAGATCATTTGGACAGGCCCTATAATGAGCAGTTCTTC.

This clonotype was observed a handful of times. The V call is TRBV7-2, the J call TRBJ2-1; TRBD2 matches 12 bases. V was pared by 5 bases and J by 7 bases, with 15 bases of the junction left unmatched. Looked up from germline, CDR1 is SGHTA and CDR2 is FQGNSA. The CDR3 contains 18 residues. The CDR3 here is CASSVRLAGGRGVNEQFF. CDR3 bases: TGTGCCAGCAGCGTGCGGCTAGCGGGAGGGCGGGGTGTGAATGAGCAGTTCTTC.